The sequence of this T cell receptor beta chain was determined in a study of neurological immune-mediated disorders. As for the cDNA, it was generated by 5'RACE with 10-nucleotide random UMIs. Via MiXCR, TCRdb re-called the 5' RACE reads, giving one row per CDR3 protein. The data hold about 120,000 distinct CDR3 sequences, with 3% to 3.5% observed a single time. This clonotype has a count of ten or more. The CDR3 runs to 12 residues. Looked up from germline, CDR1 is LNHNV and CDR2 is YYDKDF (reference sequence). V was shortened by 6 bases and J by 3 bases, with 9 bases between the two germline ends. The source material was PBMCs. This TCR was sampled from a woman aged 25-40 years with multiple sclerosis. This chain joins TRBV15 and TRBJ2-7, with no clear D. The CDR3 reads CATSPTGYEQYF. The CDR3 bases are TGTGCCACCAGTCCTACGGGCTACGAGCAGTACTTC.